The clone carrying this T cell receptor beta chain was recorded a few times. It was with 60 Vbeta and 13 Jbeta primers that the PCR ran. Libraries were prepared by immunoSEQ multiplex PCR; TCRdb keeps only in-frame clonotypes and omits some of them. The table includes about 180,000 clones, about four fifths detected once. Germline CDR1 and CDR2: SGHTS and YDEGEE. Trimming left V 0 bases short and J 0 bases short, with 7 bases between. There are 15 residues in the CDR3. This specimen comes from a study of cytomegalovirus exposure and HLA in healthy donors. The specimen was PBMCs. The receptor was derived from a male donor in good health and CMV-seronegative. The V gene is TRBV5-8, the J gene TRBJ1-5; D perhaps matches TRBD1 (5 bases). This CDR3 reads CASSLGGYSNQPQHF. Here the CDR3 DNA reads TGTGCCAGCAGCTTGGGGGGCTATAGCAATCAGCCCCAGCATTTT.